These 29 T cell receptor beta chains were all obtained from the same sample, sequenced in a study of cytomegalovirus exposure and HLA in healthy donors. Vbeta (60) and Jbeta (13) primers were used in the PCR. Sequencing used immunoSEQ multiplex PCR; TCRdb keeps in-frame clones, though not all of them. The table records over 200,000 clones, 75% to 90% of them present only once. The sample taken for sequencing was PBMCs. The receptors come from a young woman in good health and CMV-seronegative.

The rearrangement joins TRBV19 to TRBJ2-3, with 10 bases that match TRBD2. Germline CDR1 and CDR2: LNHDA and SQIVND (reference sequence). V was pared by 6 bases and J by 6 bases, with 9 bases of the junction left unmatched. CDR3 length: 15 amino acids. This CDR3 is CASRRLAGPLDTQYF. Here the CDR3 DNA reads TGTGCCAGTAGGAGACTAGCGGGCCCTTTGGATACGCAGTATTTT. The full variable domain, with the rest looked up from reference TRBV19 and TRBJ2-3, is DGGITQSPKYLFRKEGQNVTLSCEQNLNHDAMYWYRQDPGQGLRLIYYSQIVNDFQKGDIAEGYSVSREKKESFPLTVTSAQKNPTAFYLCASRRLAGPLDTQYFGPGTRLTVL.

This chain links TRBV7-9 with TRBJ2-7; D may be TRBD2 (5 bases). The CDR3 length is 15 residues. The V gene lost 6 bases and the J gene lost 2 bases, with 17 bases spanning the gap. Germline loops: CDR1 SEHNR, CDR2 FQNEAQ (reference sequence). The CDR3 nucleotides are TGTGCCAGCAGTCCACACACACGGGGAACCTACGAGCAGTACTTC. Amino acids: CASSPHTRGTYEQYF.

The chain has TRBV5-1 and TRBJ2-1, with D tentatively TRBD2 (6 bases). V lost 0 bases and J lost 4, with 11 bases in between. Germline CDR1 is SGHRS and CDR2 is YFSETQ. The CDR3 extends over 15 amino acids. CDR3 in DNA: TGCGCCAGCAGCTTGGGTTGGGAGGAATACAATGAGCAGTTCTTC. It encodes CASSLGWEEYNEQFF.

CDR3 amino acids: CASSLAPSGHNEQFF. In nucleotides, the CDR3 is TGTGCCAGCAGCTTAGCGCCTAGCGGTCACAATGAGCAGTTCTTC. V and J are TRBV7-8 and TRBJ2-1; 7 bases line up with TRBD2. Unmatched junction bases numbered 4, after V lost 0 bases and J lost 5 bases. The CDR3 covers 15 residues. The germline V gene has CDR1 SGHVS and CDR2 FQNEAQ.

In this sample, this clone turned up a few times. V is TRBV7-9 and J is TRBJ2-7, with D perhaps TRBD1 (6 bases). The ends were cut back, 5 bases at V and 1 base at J, with 9 bases in the middle. Germline CDR1 and CDR2: SEHNR and FQNEAQ (reference sequence). This CDR3 comprises 13 residues. This CDR3 is CASSPDRSYEQYF. CDR3 coding DNA: TGTGCCAGCAGCCCTGACAGGTCCTACGAGCAGTACTTC.

This rearrangement joins TRBV11-2 to TRBJ1-2, with TRBD1 matching 9 bases. CDR1 and CDR2 from the germline V gene are SGHAT and FQNNGV. This CDR3 is 14 amino acids long. The J segment lost 7 bases and the V segment lost 6 bases, leaving 9 bases of the junction unmatched. The CDR3 reads CASRPTGGPAGYTF. The CDR3 DNA sequence: TGTGCCAGCAGGCCCACAGGGGGCCCCGCTGGCTACACCTTC.

The chain employs TRBV11-3 and TRBJ2-3, with 9 nucleotides matching TRBD2. The CDR3 runs to 14 residues. Germline lookup yields CDR1 SGHNT and CDR2 YENEEA. Unmatched junction bases numbered 5, after V lost 5 bases and J lost 5 bases. This chain's CDR3 is CASSLGLAIDTQYF. The CDR3 nucleotides read TGTGCCAGCAGCCTCGGACTAGCGATAGATACGCAGTATTTT. Full variable domain (remainder filled in from reference TRBV11-3 and TRBJ2-3): EAGVVQSPRYKIIEKKQPVAFWCNPISGHNTLYWYLQNLGQGPELLIRYENEEAVDDSQLPKDRFSAERLKGVDSTLKIQPAELGDSAVYLCASSLGLAIDTQYFGPGTRLTVL.

In this sample, this clone turned up once. The V and J genes are TRBV9 and TRBJ1-4; D possibly corresponds to TRBD1 (6 bases). Germline-derived CDR1 and CDR2 are SGDLS and YYNGEE. The CDR3 spans 16 residues. V was pared by 2 bases and J by 2 bases, with 13 bases between. CDR3 in amino acids: CASSVGRGRTNEKLFF. The CDR3 DNA reads TGTGCCAGCAGCGTTGGGCGGGGGCGCACTAATGAAAAACTGTTTTTT.

The chain combines TRBV4-2 with TRBJ2-1; D possibly corresponds to TRBD2 (5 bases). CDR1 and CDR2 from the germline V gene are LGHNA and YNFKEQ. This CDR3 has 16 residues. V lost 2 bases to trimming and J lost 0 bases, with 11 bases between them. CDR3 loop: CASSQPDSTSYNEQFF. The CDR3 region has the DNA TGTGCCAGCAGCCAACCGGACTCTACCTCCTACAATGAGCAGTTCTTC.

The chain joins TRBV10-3 to TRBJ1-5; D perhaps matches TRBD1 (5 bases). The CDR3 consists of 13 residues. Germline values: CDR1 ENHRY, CDR2 SYGVKD. Trimming left V 6 bases short and J 7 bases short, with 13 bases between. CDR3 sequence (DNA): TGTGCCATCAGACAGGACCCTGGACAGCCCCAGCATTTT. It codes for CAIRQDPGQPQHF.

CDR3 in amino acids: CASELAGGSYNEQFF. The CDR3 DNA follows: TGTGCCAGTGAACTAGCGGGGGGTTCCTACAATGAGCAGTTCTTC. The chain uses TRBV6-1 and TRBJ2-1; 12 bases match TRBD2. This CDR3 is 15 amino acids long. From germline, CDR1 is MNHNS and CDR2 SASEGT. V was clipped by 9 bases and J by 1 base; unmatched bases: 4.

Only one count was recorded for this clone. The chain is built from TRBV13 and TRBJ1-1, with D tentatively TRBD1 (6 bases). The CDR3 runs 15 residues. Per the germline V gene, CDR1 is PRHDT and CDR2 is FYEKMQ (reference sequence). Deletions cut 8 bases from V and 5 bases from J, with 21 bases between. The CDR3 DNA reads TGTGCCAGCCTCCCGGGGGCCCCGGGGGGGACTGAAGCTTTCTTT. Its protein product is CASLPGAPGGTEAFF.

This chain links TRBV4-1 with TRBJ2-7; 13 nucleotides agree with TRBD2. The CDR3 runs to 15 residues. V shed 1 base, J shed 7 bases, and the junction held 4 bases outside the gene matches. In germline, CDR1 is MGHRA, CDR2 YSYEKL. The DNA of the CDR3 is TGCGCCAGCAGCCAAGGGACTAGCGGGAGCGGGGAGCAGTACTTC. It encodes CASSQGTSGSGEQYF.

The CDR3 region is CASSNPGLAGFQETQYF. The CDR3 region has the DNA TGTGCCAGCAGTAACCCCGGGCTAGCGGGGTTTCAAGAGACCCAGTACTTC. The chain has TRBV27 and TRBJ2-5, with TRBD2 identical over 9 bases. CDR3 length: 17 amino acids. The V segment lost 5 bases and the J segment 2 bases; nucleotides outside the gene matches: 12. The germline V gene has CDR1 MNHEY and CDR2 SMNVEV (reference sequence).

The J gene is TRBJ1-1, the V gene TRBV19, with D unresolved. This CDR3 is built from 13 residues. Trimming took 3 bases from V and 8 from J, leaving 13 bases between them. The V gene's germline CDR1 is LNHDA and CDR2 SQIVND (reference sequence). The CDR3 loop is CASSIAGSREAFF. CDR3 in DNA: TGTGCCAGTAGTATTGCTGGTTCTCGGGAAGCTTTCTTT.

The chain uses TRBV2 and TRBJ1-1, with 8 bases identical to TRBD1. The CDR3 is 13 residues long. Losses at the gene ends were 7 bases for V and 1 base for J; bases not matched to a gene: 2. The V gene's germline CDR1 is SNHLY and CDR2 FYNNEI. CDR3 amino acids: CASNGQGNTEAFF. Here the CDR3 DNA reads TGTGCCAGCAACGGACAGGGGAACACTGAAGCTTTCTTT. Using reference TRBV2 and TRBJ1-1 for the parts outside the CDR3, the full variable domain is EPEVTQTPSHQVTQMGQEVILRCVPISNHLYFYWYRQILGQKVEFLVSFYNNEISEKSEIFDDQFSVERPDGSNFTLKIRSTKLEDSAMYFCASNGQGNTEAFFGQGTRLTVV.

CDR3 in DNA: TGTGCCAGCAGCTTGGCTTGGCGGGAGACGGGCGAGCAGTACTTC. This sequence encodes CASSLAWRETGEQYF. The chain uses TRBV5-6 and TRBJ2-7; 7 bases agree with TRBD2. The CDR3 covers 15 residues. Per the germline V gene, CDR1 is SGHDT and CDR2 is YYEEEE. Unmatched junction bases numbered 9, after V lost 0 bases and J lost 6 bases. The full variable domain, its missing parts supplied by reference TRBV5-6 and TRBJ2-7, is DAGVTQSPTHLIKTRGQQVTLRCSPKSGHDTVSWYQQALGQGPQFIFQYYEEEERQRGNFPDRFSGHQFPNYSSELNVNALLLGDSALYLCASSLAWRETGEQYFGPGTRLTVT.

The chain couples TRBV19 to TRBJ2-7; 14 nucleotides agree with TRBD2. The V and J ends lost 5 bases and 4 bases, in that order; junction bases with no gene match: 10. CDR1 and CDR2 from the germline V gene are LNHDA and SQIVND (reference sequence). The CDR3 sequence is 17 residues long. The CDR3 is CASSPPSGLAGAYEQYF. Here the CDR3 DNA reads TGTGCCAGTAGTCCGCCGTCGGGACTAGCGGGAGCGTACGAGCAGTACTTC.

Comment on this clone: Other DNA sequences in the same sample also yield this CDR3. V and J are TRBV10-1 and TRBJ2-1, with D perhaps matching TRBD2 (6 bases). CDR1 and CDR2 (germline): WNHNN, SYGVQD (reference sequence). Trimming stripped 8 bases from V and 1 base from J, with 15 bases between. This CDR3 is 15 amino acids long. The CDR3 spells CASGGGLRSYNEQFF. The CDR3 nucleotides are TGCGCCAGCGGCGGAGGGTTAAGGTCCTACAATGAGCAGTTCTTC.

The rearrangement links TRBV7-9 to TRBJ2-1; 9 nucleotides align to TRBD1. V trimming: 6 bases; J trimming: 7 bases; junction bases outside the gene matches: 10. Germline values: CDR1 SEHNR, CDR2 FQNEAQ (reference sequence). The CDR3 runs 15 residues. CDR3 residues: CASSPGTGTWNEQFF. For the CDR3, the DNA is TGTGCCAGCAGTCCCGGGACAGGGACGTGGAATGAGCAGTTCTTC.

The genes are TRBV5-1 and TRBJ2-7; 11 nucleotides agree with TRBD2. Trimming at V came to 4 bases and at J to 4 bases, leaving 4 bases not matched to a gene. There are 14 residues in the CDR3. The V gene's germline CDR1 is SGHRS and CDR2 YFSETQ. CDR3 amino acids: CASSVTSGAYEQYF. The CDR3 DNA reads as TGCGCCAGCAGCGTGACTAGCGGGGCTTACGAGCAGTACTTC.

The rearrangement joins TRBV29-1 to TRBJ1-1, with 8 bases matching TRBD1. This CDR3 spans 19 amino acids. Trimming at V came to 2 bases and at J to 0 bases, leaving 17 bases not matched to a gene. From germline, CDR1 is SQVTM and CDR2 ANQGSEA. This chain's CDR3 is CSVEIIAGTGFGLNTEAFF. Here the CDR3 DNA reads TGCAGCGTTGAAATCATAGCCGGGACAGGTTTCGGGTTGAACACTGAAGCTTTCTTT.

Only a few counts were recorded for this clone. In DNA, the CDR3 is TGTGCCAGCAGTGACGCTAGCGGGACCACCTACAATGAGCAGTTCTTC. The encoded protein is CASSDASGTTYNEQFF. The V and J genes are TRBV25-1 and TRBJ2-1; 9 bases are shared with TRBD2. From germline, CDR1 is MGHDK and CDR2 SYGVNS. V dropped 3 bases and J dropped 2; count of bases not matched to a gene: 5. This CDR3 is built from 16 residues. The entire variable domain, with the rest obtained from reference TRBV25-1 and TRBJ2-1, is as follows: EADIYQTPRYLVIGTGKKITLECSQTMGHDKMYWYQQDPGMELHLIHYSYGVNSTEKGDLSSESTVSRIRTEHFPLTLESARPSHTSQYLCASSDASGTTYNEQFFGPGTRLTVL.

The J gene is TRBJ1-5, the V gene TRBV2; 8 bases map to TRBD1. The length of the CDR3 is 15 residues. Per the germline V gene, CDR1 is SNHLY and CDR2 is FYNNEI. V trimming: 6 bases; J trimming: 7 bases; junction bases outside the gene matches: 11. CDR3 region: CASRRSAQGEQPQHF. The CDR3 DNA follows: TGTGCCAGCAGACGTTCAGCACAGGGGGAGCAGCCCCAGCATTTT.

This rearrangement joins TRBV2 to TRBJ1-1; TRBD1 is a possible D gene (6 bases). The CDR3 extends over 14 amino acids. Trimming left V 4 bases short and J 0 bases short, with 9 bases between. Per the germline V gene, CDR1 is SNHLY and CDR2 is FYNNEI. In DNA form, the CDR3 reads TGTGCCAGCAGTGGGTGGACAGTGAACACTGAAGCTTTCTTT. As protein: CASSGWTVNTEAFF. The full variable domain, with the rest looked up from reference TRBV2 and TRBJ1-1, is EPEVTQTPSHQVTQMGQEVILRCVPISNHLYFYWYRQILGQKVEFLVSFYNNEISEKSEIFDDQFSVERPDGSNFTLKIRSTKLEDSAMYFCASSGWTVNTEAFFGQGTRLTVV.

The chain has TRBV6-1 and TRBJ2-3; 8 bases fit TRBD2. The CDR3 loop spans 15 amino acids. The V gene end was trimmed by 0 bases and the J gene end by 3 bases; junction bases not matched to a gene: 2. Germline V gene lookup returns CDR1 MNHNS and CDR2 SASEGT. CDR3 coding DNA: TGTGCCAGCAGTGAAGCGGGGACTAGAACAGATACGCAGTATTTT. Translation gives CASSEAGTRTDTQYF.

The chain combines TRBV9 with TRBJ2-1, with 12 bases identical to TRBD2. CDR3 length: 16 residues. Germline V gene lookup returns CDR1 SGDLS and CDR2 YYNGEE. Trimming took 4 bases from V and 0 from J; bases not matched to a gene: 2. For the CDR3, the DNA is TGTGCCAGCAGCCCTAGCGGGGGGGCCTCCTACAATGAGCAGTTCTTC. Its protein is CASSPSGGASYNEQFF.

This sequence joins TRBV30 and TRBJ2-7; D is possibly TRBD1 (5 bases). Looked up from germline, CDR1 is GTSNPN and CDR2 is SVGIG (reference sequence). V was trimmed by 3 bases and J by 6 bases, leaving 21 bases between them. The CDR3 runs 15 residues. The CDR3 bases are TGTGCCTGGAGCACAGGTAAGAGTTTGGTTCGCGAGCAGTACTTC. Its protein product is CAWSTGKSLVREQYF.

This rearrangement joins TRBV29-1 to TRBJ2-5; 8 bases match TRBD1. After removal of 5 bases from V and 4 bases from J, the junction contained 0 bases not matched to a gene. The CDR3 sequence is 11 residues long. From germline, CDR1 is SQVTM and CDR2 ANQGSEA. The CDR3 DNA sequence: TGCAGCGTTCAGGGGGCAGAGACCCAGTACTTC. This encodes CSVQGAETQYF.